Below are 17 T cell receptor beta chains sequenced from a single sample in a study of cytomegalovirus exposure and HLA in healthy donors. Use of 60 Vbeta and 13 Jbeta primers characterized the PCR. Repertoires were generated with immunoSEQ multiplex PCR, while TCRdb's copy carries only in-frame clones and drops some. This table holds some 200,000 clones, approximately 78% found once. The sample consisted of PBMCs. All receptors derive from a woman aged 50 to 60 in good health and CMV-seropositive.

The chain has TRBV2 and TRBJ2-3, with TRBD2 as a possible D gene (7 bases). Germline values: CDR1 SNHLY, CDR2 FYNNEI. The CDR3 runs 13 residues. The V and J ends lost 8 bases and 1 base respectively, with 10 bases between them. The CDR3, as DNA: TGTGCCAGCGGGGGGGCGCGCACAGATACGCAGTATTTT. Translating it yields CASGGARTDTQYF.

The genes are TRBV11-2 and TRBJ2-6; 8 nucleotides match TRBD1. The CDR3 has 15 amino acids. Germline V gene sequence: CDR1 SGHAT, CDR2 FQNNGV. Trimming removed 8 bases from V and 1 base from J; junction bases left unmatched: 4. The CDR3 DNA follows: TGTGCCAGCGGGAACAGGGGGTCTGGGGCCAACGTCCTGACTTTC. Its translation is CASGNRGSGANVLTF.

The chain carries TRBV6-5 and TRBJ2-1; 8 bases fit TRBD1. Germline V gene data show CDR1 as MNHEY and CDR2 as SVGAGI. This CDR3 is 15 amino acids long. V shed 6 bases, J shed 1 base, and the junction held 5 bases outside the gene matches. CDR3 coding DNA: TGTGCCAGCAGCCCCCGACAGGGGTCCTACAATGAGCAGTTCTTC. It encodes CASSPRQGSYNEQFF.

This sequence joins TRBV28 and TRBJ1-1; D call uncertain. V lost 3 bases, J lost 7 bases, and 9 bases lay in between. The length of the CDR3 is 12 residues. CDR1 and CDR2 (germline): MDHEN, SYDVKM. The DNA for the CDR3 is TGTGCCAGCAGTTTGACGGGTGGTGAAGCTTTCTTT. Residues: CASSLTGGEAFF.

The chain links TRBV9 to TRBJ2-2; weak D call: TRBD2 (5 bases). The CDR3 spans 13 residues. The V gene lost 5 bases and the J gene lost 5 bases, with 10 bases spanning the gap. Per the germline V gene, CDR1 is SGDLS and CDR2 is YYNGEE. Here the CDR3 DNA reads TGTGCCAGCAGAGGAACGGGGACCGGGGAGCTGTTTTTT. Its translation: CASRGTGTGELFF.

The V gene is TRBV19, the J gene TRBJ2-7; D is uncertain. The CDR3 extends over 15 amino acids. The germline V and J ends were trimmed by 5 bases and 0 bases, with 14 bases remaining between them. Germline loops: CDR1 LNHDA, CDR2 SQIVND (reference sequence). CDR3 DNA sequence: TGTGCCAGTAGTCCCGCCCCAGGTAGCTCCTACGAGCAGTACTTC. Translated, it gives CASSPAPGSSYEQYF.

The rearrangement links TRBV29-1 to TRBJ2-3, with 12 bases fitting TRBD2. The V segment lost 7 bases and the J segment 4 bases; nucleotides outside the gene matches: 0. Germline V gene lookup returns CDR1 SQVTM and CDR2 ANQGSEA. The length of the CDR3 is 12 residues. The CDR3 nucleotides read TGCAGCGGACTAGCGGGGGCAGATACGCAGTATTTT. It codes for CSGLAGADTQYF.

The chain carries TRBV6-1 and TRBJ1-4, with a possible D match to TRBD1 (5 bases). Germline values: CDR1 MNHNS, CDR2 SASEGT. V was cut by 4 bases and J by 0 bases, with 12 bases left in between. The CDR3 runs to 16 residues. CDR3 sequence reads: CASSGGEGATNEKLFF. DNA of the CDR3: TGTGCCAGCAGTGGCGGGGAAGGGGCAACTAATGAAAAACTGTTTTTT.

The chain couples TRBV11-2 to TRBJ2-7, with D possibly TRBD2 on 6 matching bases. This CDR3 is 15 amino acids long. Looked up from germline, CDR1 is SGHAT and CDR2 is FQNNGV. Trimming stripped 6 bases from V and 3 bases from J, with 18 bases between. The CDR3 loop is CASSVGVQDYYEQYF. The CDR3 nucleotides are TGTGCCAGCAGTGTCGGGGTACAGGACTACTACGAGCAGTACTTC.

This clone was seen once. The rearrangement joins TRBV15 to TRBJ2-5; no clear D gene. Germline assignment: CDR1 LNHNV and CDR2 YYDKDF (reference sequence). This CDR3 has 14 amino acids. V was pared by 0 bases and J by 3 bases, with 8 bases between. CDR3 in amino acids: CATSRDPTKETQYF. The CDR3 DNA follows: TGTGCCACCAGCAGAGATCCTACCAAAGAGACCCAGTACTTC.

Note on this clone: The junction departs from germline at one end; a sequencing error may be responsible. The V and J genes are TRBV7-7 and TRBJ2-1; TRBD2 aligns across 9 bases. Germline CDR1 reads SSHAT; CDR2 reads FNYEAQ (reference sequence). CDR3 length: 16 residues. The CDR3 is CASSLAAGGPDNEQFF. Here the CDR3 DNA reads TGTGCTAGCAGCTTAGCTGCGGGGGGGCCTGACAATGAGCAGTTCTTC.

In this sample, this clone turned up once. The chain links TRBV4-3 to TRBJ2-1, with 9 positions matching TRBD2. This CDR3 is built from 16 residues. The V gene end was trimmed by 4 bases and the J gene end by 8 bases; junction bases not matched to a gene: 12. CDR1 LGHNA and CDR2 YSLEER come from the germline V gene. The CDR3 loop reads CASSPTGRGGLDEQFF. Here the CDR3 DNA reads TGCGCCAGCAGCCCAACGGGGCGGGGGGGCCTGGATGAGCAGTTCTTC.

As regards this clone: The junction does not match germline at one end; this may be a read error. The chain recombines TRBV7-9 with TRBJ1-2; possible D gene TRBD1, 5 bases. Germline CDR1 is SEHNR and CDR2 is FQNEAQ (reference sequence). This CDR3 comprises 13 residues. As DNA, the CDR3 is TGTTCCAGCAGCTTAGCGGGGCCCTATGGCTACACCTTC. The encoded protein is CSSSLAGPYGYTF.

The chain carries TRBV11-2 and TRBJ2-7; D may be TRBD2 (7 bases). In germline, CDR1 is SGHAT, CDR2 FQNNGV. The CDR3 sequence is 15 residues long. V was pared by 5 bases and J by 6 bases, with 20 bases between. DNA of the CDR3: TGTGCCAGCAGCCCCGACGGAGGCGGGGGCACCGAGCAGTACTTC. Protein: CASSPDGGGGTEQYF.

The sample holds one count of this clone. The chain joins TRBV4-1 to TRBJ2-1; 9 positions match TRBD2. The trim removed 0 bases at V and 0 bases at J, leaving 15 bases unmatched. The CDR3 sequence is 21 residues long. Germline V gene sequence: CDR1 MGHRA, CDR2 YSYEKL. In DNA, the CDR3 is TGCGCCAGCAGCCAAGAAATAACAACTAGCGGGCGCCTTAGCTCCTACAATGAGCAGTTCTTC. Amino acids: CASSQEITTSGRLSSYNEQFF.

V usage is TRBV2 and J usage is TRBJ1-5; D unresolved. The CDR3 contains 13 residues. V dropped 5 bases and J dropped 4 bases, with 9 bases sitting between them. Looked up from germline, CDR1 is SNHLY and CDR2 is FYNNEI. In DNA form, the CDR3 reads TGTGCCAGCAGTCCCGACATTAATCAGCCCCAGCATTTT. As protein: CASSPDINQPQHF.

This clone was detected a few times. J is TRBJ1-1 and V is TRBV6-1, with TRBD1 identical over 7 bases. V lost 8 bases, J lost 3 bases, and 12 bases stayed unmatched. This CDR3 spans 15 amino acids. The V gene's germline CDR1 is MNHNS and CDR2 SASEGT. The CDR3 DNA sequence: TGTGCCAGCGGAAACAGGGGAAATTCTGACACTGAAGCTTTCTTT. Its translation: CASGNRGNSDTEAFF.